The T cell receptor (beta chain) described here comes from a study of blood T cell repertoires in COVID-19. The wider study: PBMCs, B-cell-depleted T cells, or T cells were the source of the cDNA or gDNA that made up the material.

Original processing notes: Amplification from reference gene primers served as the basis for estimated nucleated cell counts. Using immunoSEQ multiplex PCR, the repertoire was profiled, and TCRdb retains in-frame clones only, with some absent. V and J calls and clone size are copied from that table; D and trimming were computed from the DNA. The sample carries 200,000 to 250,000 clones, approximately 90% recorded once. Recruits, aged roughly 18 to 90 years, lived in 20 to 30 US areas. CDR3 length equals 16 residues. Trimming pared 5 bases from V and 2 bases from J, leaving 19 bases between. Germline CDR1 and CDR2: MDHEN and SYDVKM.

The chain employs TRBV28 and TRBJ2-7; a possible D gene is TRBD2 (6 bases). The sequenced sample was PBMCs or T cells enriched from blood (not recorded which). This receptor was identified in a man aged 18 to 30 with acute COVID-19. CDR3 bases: TGTGCCAGCAGTCCTGCCGGACTGGAGGGAACCTACGAGCAGTACTTC. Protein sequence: CASSPAGLEGTYEQYF.